The T cell receptor (beta chain) described here comes from a study of CD8+ T cells in alopecia areata. General observations from the study: Because one nonresponder was included, the link of baseline CD8+ expansion to response is considered uncertain.

Treatment noted: oral pan-JAK inhibitor, 5-10 mg twice daily. Reverse transcribed after extraction, RNA yielded cDNA as the sequencing template. Method: immunoSEQ multiplex PCR; TCRdb's copy keeps in-frame clones and lacks some. The sample lists 160,000 or so clones; roughly 60% were seen once. On this clone: Its cognate antigen is unknown.

The source is a human donor with alopecia areata. This specimen consisted of CD4+ T cells sorted from blood, obtained between weeks 55 and 65, from a patient treated with tofacitinib.

The CDR3 DNA is TGCGCCAGTTCGGGAGGGTTTCACGAGCAGTACTTC. This encodes CASSGGFHEQYF. The rearrangement joins TRBV5-1 to TRBJ2-7; 8 bases are shared with TRBD2. This CDR3 contains 12 residues. Germline V gene lookup returns CDR1 SGHRS and CDR2 YFSETQ. Losses at the gene ends were 8 bases for V and 5 bases for J; bases not matched to a gene: 6.